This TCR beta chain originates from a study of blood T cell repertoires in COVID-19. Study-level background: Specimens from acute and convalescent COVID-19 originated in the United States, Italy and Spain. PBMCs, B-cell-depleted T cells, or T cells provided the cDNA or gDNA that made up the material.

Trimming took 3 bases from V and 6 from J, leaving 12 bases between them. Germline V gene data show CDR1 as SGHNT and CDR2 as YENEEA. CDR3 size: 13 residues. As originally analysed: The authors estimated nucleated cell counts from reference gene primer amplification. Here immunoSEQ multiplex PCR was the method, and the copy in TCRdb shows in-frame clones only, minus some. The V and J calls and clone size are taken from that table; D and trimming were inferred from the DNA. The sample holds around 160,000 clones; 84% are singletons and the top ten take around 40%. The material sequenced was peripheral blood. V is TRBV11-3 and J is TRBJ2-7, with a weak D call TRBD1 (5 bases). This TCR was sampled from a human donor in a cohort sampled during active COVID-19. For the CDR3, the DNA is TGTGCCAGCAGCTTTGACAGCCGGACCGAGCAGTACTTC. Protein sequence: CASSFDSRTEQYF.